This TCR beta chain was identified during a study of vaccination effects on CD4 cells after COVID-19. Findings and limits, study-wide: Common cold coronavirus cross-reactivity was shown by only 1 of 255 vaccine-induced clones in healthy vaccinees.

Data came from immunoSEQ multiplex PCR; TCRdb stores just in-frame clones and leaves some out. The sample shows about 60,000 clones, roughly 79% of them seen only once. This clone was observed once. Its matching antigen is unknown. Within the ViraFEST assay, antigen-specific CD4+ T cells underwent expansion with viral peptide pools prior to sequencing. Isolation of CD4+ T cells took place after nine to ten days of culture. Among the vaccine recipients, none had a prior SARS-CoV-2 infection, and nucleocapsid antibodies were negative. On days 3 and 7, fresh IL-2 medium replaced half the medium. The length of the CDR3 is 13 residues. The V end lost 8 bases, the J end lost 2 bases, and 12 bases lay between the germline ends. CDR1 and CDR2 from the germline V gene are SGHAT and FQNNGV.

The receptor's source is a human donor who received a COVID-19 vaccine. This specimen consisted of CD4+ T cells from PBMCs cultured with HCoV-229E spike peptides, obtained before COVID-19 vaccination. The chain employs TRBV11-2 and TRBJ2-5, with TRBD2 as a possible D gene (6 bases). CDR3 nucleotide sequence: TGTGCCAGCGGGGCGGGGAGACAAGAGACCCAGTACTTC. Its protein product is CASGAGRQETQYF.